Listed below are T cell receptor beta chains from one sample, sequenced in a study of PD-1 blockade in classical Hodgkin lymphoma. Assay: immunoSEQ multiplex PCR; the TCRdb copy retains only in-frame clones and omits some. The table includes 20,000 or so clones, under 90% detected once. The sample was peripheral blood mononuclear cells (PBMCs), taken before the fourth cycle of nivolumab. These receptors all come from a human donor with classical Hodgkin lymphoma. Both conserved end residues are part of each CDR3. A D gene is named only where the DNA matches it firmly. Clone size is shown for a subset of rows, as once, few, many or a class of expanded clone.

CDR3nt: TGTGCCAGCAGCTTAGACTTCGGCAATCAGCCCCAGCATTTT; CDR3aa: CASSLDFGNQPQHF; d_gene: NA; j_gene: TRBJ1-5; abundance: NA; v_gene: TRBV7-2; len: 14
CDR3nt: TGCGCCAGCAGCTTGGCCAAGGGGGACAGGAGAATCTATGGCTACACCTTC; CDR3aa: CASSLAKGDRRIYGYTF; d_gene: TRBD1; j_gene: TRBJ1-2; abundance: NA; v_gene: TRBV5-1; len: 17
CDR3nt: TGTGCCAGCAGCCCGAGCGGTTGGACAGCGGGTCAGCCCCAGCATTTT; CDR3aa: CASSPSGWTAGQPQHF; d_gene: NA; j_gene: TRBJ1-5; abundance: NA; v_gene: TRBV7-9; len: 16
CDR3nt: TGTGCCAGCTCACCTACAGGGTTGGGTCAGCCCCAGCATTTT; CDR3aa: CASSPTGLGQPQHF; d_gene: NA; j_gene: TRBJ1-5; abundance: few; v_gene: TRBV18; len: 14
CDR3nt: TGTGCCAGCAGCTTATTCAGGGGGGTTGTCACCGGGGAGCTGTTTTTT; CDR3aa: CASSLFRGVVTGELFF; d_gene: NA; j_gene: TRBJ2-2; abundance: NA; v_gene: TRBV7-9; len: 16
CDR3nt: TGTGCCACCAGCAGAGGATGGGAGTTGGGCACTGAAGCTTTCTTT; CDR3aa: CATSRGWELGTEAFF; d_gene: NA; j_gene: TRBJ1-1; abundance: NA; v_gene: TRBV15; len: 15
CDR3nt: TGTGCCAGCAGCCAAAAAAGTGGGGGGCGAGTCACAGATACGCAGTATTTT; CDR3aa: CASSQKSGGRVTDTQYF; d_gene: NA; j_gene: TRBJ2-3; abundance: NA; v_gene: TRBV5-4; len: 17
CDR3nt: TGTGCCATCAGTCCAAGGACTGCGGACTCTGGAAACACCATATATTTT; CDR3aa: CAISPRTADSGNTIYF; d_gene: NA; j_gene: TRBJ1-3; abundance: NA; v_gene: TRBV10-3; len: 16
CDR3nt: TGTGCCAGCAGCTTCTTACTGACAGGGGAGCGCAATGAGCAGTTCTTC; CDR3aa: CASSFLLTGERNEQFF; d_gene: TRBD1; j_gene: TRBJ2-1; abundance: NA; v_gene: TRBV7-3; len: 16
CDR3nt: TGTGCCAGCAGTCCCCCGGACAGGGCGGGCTACACCTTC; CDR3aa: CASSPPDRAGYTF; d_gene: TRBD1; j_gene: TRBJ1-2; abundance: NA; v_gene: TRBV28; len: 13
CDR3nt: TGTGCCAGCAGCTTAGGGGGGAACTCTGAAGCTTTCTTT; CDR3aa: CASSLGGNSEAFF; d_gene: NA; j_gene: TRBJ1-1; abundance: NA; v_gene: TRBV11-3; len: 13
CDR3nt: TGCAGCGTTAGCGGGAGCACAGATACGCAGTATTTT; CDR3aa: CSVSGSTDTQYF; d_gene: NA; j_gene: TRBJ2-3; abundance: NA; v_gene: TRBV29-1; len: 12
CDR3nt: TGTGCCAGCAGCTTAGTTGGAGGGGAGTACCAAGAGACCCAGTACTTC; CDR3aa: CASSLVGGEYQETQYF; d_gene: NA; j_gene: TRBJ2-5; abundance: NA; v_gene: TRBV7-8; len: 16
CDR3nt: TGTGCCAGCAGCTATGGGGGTCCATCACCCCTCCACTTT; CDR3aa: CASSYGGPSPLHF; d_gene: NA; j_gene: TRBJ1-6; abundance: once; v_gene: TRBV2; len: 13
CDR3nt: TGTGCCAGCAGCTTAGCGACCGGGACAGCGGTCGGAGGCTACACCTTC; CDR3aa: CASSLATGTAVGGYTF; d_gene: TRBD1; j_gene: TRBJ1-2; abundance: NA; v_gene: TRBV7-9; len: 16
CDR3nt: TGTGCCAGTCTGAAGGAGAACTCTGGGGCCAACGTCCTGACTTTC; CDR3aa: CASLKENSGANVLTF; d_gene: NA; j_gene: TRBJ2-6; abundance: NA; v_gene: TRBV2; len: 15
CDR3nt: TGCGCCAGCAGCCAAGAGGCAGGGGCGAGCACCGGGGAGCTGTTTTTT; CDR3aa: CASSQEAGASTGELFF; d_gene: NA; j_gene: TRBJ2-2; abundance: NA; v_gene: TRBV4-3; len: 16
CDR3nt: TGTGCCAGCAGACAGGGGGAGGAGCAGTACTTC; CDR3aa: CASRQGEEQYF; d_gene: TRBD1; j_gene: TRBJ2-7; abundance: few; v_gene: TRBV27; len: 11
CDR3nt: TGTGCCAGTAGTATAGCGGGGGGAGCCTACGAGCAGTACTTC; CDR3aa: CASSIAGGAYEQYF; d_gene: TRBD2; j_gene: TRBJ2-7; abundance: NA; v_gene: TRBV19; len: 14
CDR3nt: TGTGCCAGCAGCACAGGACAGGGGAACTATGGCTACACCTTC; CDR3aa: CASSTGQGNYGYTF; d_gene: TRBD1; j_gene: TRBJ1-2; abundance: NA; v_gene: TRBV28; len: 14
CDR3nt: TGTGCCAGCAGGGGTGACAGGCCCTCAGAAGCTTTCTTT; CDR3aa: CASRGDRPSEAFF; d_gene: NA; j_gene: TRBJ1-1; abundance: NA; v_gene: TRBV2; len: 13
CDR3nt: TGTGCCAGCAGCCCCATTCAGGGGGCGGCTGAAGCTTTCTTT; CDR3aa: CASSPIQGAAEAFF; d_gene: TRBD1; j_gene: TRBJ1-1; abundance: NA; v_gene: TRBV7-7; len: 14
CDR3nt: TGTGCCATCAGTGAAAACAGGAATGAGCAGTTCTTC; CDR3aa: CAISENRNEQFF; d_gene: NA; j_gene: TRBJ2-1; abundance: NA; v_gene: TRBV10-3; len: 12
CDR3nt: TGTGCCAGTAGCTCGGGACAGGACTCTGGAAACACCATATATTTT; CDR3aa: CASSSGQDSGNTIYF; d_gene: TRBD1; j_gene: TRBJ1-3; abundance: NA; v_gene: TRBV19; len: 15